The T cell receptor (beta chain) described here comes from a study of T cell responses to AZD1222 COVID-19 vaccine. Notes on the study in general: Only six AZD1222 recipients tested seropositive at baseline.

Concerning this clone itself: The antigen remains unidentified.

Some clones are missing from TCRdb's copy, which holds only in-frame ones; the method was immunoSEQ multiplex PCR. The table lists 150,000 to 200,000 clones, about 90% of them singletons. Looked up from germline, CDR1 is GTSNPN and CDR2 is SVGIG (reference sequence). The V gene lost 0 bases and the J gene lost 6 bases, with 9 bases spanning the gap. The CDR3 is 13 residues long. The chain links TRBV30 to TRBJ1-5, with no clear D. Sequences were derived from peripheral blood, sampled on day 0 of AZD1222 vaccination. The sequence was obtained from an adult in good health. CDR3 amino acids: CAWSVSSSQPQHF. CDR3 DNA sequence: TGTGCCTGGAGTGTATCATCGAGTCAGCCCCAGCATTTT.